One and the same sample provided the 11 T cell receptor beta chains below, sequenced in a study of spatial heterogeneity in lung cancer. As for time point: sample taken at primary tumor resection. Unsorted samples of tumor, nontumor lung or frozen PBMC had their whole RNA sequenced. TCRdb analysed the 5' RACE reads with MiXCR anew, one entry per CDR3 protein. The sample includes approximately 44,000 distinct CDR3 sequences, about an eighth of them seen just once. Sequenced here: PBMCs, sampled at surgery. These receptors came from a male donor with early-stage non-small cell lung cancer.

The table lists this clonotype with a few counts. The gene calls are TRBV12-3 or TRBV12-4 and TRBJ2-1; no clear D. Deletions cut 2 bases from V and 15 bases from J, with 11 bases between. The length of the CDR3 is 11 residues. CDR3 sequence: CASSLNWAPFF. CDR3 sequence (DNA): TGTGCCAGCAGTTTAAACTGGGCTCCGTTCTTC.

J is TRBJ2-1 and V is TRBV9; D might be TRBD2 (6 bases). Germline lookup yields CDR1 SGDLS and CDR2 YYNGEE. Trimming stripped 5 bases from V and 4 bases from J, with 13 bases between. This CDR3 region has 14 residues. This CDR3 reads CASSAGTQYNEQFF. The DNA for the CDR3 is TGTGCCAGCAGTGCCGGGACTCAATACAATGAGCAGTTCTTC.

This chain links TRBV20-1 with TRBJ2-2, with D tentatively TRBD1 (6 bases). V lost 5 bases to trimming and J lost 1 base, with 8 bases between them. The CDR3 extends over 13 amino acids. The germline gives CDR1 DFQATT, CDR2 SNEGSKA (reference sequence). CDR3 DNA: TGCAGTGCTCCGGGACAGAACACCGGGGAGCTGTTTTTT. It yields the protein CSAPGQNTGELFF.

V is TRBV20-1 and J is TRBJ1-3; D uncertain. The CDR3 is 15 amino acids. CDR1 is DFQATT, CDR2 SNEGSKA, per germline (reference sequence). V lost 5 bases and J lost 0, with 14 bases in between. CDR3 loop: CSASKDGYSGNTIYF. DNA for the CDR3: TGCAGTGCTTCCAAGGACGGCTACTCTGGAAACACCATATATTTT.

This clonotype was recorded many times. CDR3 DNA sequence: TGTGCCAGCAGCTTGGTACGAACAGATACGCAGTATTTT. Residues: CASSLVRTDTQYF. The rearrangement links TRBV5-6 to TRBJ2-3; D uncertain. This CDR3 is built from 13 residues. Germline V CDR1 and CDR2: SGHDT, YYEEEE. V lost 0 bases, J lost 3 bases, and 5 bases lay in between.

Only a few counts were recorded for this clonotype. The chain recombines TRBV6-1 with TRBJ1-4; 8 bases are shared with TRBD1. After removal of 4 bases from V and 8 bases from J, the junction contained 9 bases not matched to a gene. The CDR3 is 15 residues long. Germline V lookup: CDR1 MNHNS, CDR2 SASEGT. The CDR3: CASSVDRGVVEKLFF. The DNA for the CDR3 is TGTGCCAGCAGTGTCGACAGGGGAGTCGTGGAAAAACTGTTTTTT.

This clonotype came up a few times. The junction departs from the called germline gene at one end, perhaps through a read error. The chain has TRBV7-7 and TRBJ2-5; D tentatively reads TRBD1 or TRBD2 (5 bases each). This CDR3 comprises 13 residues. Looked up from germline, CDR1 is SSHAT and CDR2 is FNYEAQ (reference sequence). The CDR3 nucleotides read TGTGCTAGCAGCCCGGGGCCCGGAGAGACCCAGTACTTC. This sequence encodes CASSPGPGETQYF.

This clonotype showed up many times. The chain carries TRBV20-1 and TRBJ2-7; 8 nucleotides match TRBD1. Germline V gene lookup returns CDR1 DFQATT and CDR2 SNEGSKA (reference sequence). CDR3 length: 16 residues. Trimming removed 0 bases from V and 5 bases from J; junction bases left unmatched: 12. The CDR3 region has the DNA TGCAGTGCTAGAGATCGGCGACAGGGGATCATTCACGAGCAGTACTTC. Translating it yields CSARDRRQGIIHEQYF.

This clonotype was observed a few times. CDR3 residues: CASSQEEGTEQFF. The CDR3 region has the DNA TGTGCCAGCAGCCAAGAAGAGGGGACTGAGCAGTTCTTC. The rearrangement joins TRBV4-2 to TRBJ2-1; possibly TRBD1 or TRBD2 for D (5 bases each). Germline CDR1 LGHNA, CDR2 YNFKEQ. The CDR3 runs to 13 residues. V lost 0 bases to trimming and J lost 9 bases, with 9 bases between them.

The CDR3 DNA sequence: TGTGCCAGCAGCCCAGTCGGGGACGAGCAGTACTTC. Its protein is CASSPVGDEQYF. The genes are TRBV7-9 and TRBJ2-7, with D maybe TRBD2 (5 bases). CDR1 and CDR2 from the germline V gene are SEHNR and FQNEAQ (reference sequence). The CDR3 is made up of 12 amino acids. V lost 5 bases and J 5 bases, leaving 10 bases between the germline ends.

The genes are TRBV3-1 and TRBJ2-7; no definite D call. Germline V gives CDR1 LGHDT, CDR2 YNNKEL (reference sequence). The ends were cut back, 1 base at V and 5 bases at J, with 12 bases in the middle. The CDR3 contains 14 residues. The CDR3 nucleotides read TGTGCCAGCAGCCAAGTCCTTACCGCCCACGAGCAGTACTTC. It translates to CASSQVLTAHEQYF.